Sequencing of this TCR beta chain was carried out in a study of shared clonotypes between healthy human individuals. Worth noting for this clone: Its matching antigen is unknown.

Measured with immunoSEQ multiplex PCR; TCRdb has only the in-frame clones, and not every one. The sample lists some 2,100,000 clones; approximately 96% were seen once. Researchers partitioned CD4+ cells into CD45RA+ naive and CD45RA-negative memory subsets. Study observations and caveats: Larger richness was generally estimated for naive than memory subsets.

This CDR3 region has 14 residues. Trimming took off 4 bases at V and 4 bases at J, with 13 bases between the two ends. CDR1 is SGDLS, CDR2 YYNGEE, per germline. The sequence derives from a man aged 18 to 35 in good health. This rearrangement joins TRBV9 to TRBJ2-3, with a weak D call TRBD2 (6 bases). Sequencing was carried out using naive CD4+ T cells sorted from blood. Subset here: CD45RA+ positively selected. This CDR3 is CASSPRLVPDTQYF. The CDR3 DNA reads TGTGCCAGCAGCCCTAGACTAGTCCCAGATACGCAGTATTTT.